Below, one T cell receptor beta chain is given with its context. CDR3 length: 13 residues. With 3 bases removed from V and 1 base from J, the gap between germline ends came to 6 bases. From germline, CDR1 is SEHNR and CDR2 FQNEAQ (reference sequence). The data belong to a study of OX40 agonist ivuxolimab in advanced cancers. The table came from immunoSEQ multiplex PCR; TCRdb's copy has only in-frame clones and leaves some out. This sample has about 8,900 clones, with roughly two thirds found just once. This specimen was CD4+ or CD8+ T cells sorted from blood, taken in a trial of the OX40 agonist ivuxolimab. The genes are TRBV7-9 and TRBJ1-1, with D perhaps TRBD1 (5 bases). This clonotype originated in an adult with an advanced solid tumor such as melanoma, head and neck, liver or kidney cancer. For the CDR3, the DNA is TGTGCCAGCAGCTTTGGGGGGAACACTGAAGCTTTCTTT. It encodes CASSFGGNTEAFF.